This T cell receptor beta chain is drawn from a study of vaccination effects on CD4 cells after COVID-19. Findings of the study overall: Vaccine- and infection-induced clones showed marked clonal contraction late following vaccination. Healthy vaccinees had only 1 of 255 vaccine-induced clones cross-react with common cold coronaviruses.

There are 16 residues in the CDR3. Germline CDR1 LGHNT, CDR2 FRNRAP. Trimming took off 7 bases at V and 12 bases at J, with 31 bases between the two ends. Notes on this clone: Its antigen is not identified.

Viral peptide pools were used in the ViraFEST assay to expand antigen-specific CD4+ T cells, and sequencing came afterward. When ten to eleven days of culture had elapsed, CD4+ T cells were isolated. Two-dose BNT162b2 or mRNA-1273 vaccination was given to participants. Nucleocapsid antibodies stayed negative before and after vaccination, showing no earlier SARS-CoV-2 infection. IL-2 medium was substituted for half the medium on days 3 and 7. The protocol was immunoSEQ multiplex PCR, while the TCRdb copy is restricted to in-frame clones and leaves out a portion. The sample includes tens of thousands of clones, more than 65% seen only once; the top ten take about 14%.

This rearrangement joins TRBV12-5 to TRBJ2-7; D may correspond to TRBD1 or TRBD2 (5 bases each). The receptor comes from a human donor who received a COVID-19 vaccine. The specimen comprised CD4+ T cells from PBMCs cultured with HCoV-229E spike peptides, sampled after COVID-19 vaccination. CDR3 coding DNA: TGTGCTAGTGCCACGGTTCAGGGACCCCTTTTATCTCGGCGGTACTTC. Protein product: CASATVQGPLLSRRYF. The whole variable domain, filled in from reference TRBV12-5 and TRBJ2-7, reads DARVTQTPRHKVTEMGQEVTMRCQPILGHNTVFWYRQTMMQGLELLAYFRNRAPLDDSGMPKDRFSAEMPDATLATLKIQPSEPRDSAVYFCASATVQGPLLSRRYFGPGTRLTVT.